These 23 T cell receptor beta chains were sequenced from one sample in a study of blood T cell repertoires in COVID-19. Produced via immunoSEQ multiplex PCR; TCRdb's table is partial and in-frame only. The table lists about 480,000 clones, 80% to 90% of them singletons. Sequencing was done on a sample of peripheral blood. The receptors were gathered from a man in his late teens or twenties with COVID-19, enrolled during active disease.

The rearrangement joins TRBV3-1 (or the pseudogene TRBV3-2) to TRBJ2-5, with D possibly being TRBD2 (5 bases). The CDR3 has 13 amino acids. The germline V gene has CDR1 LGHDT and CDR2 YNNKEL (reference sequence). Between the trimmed V and J ends, which lost 8 bases and 1 base, there was a span of 11 bases. The chain's CDR3 is CASGKGSQETQYF. The CDR3 DNA reads TGTGCCAGCGGGAAAGGGAGCCAAGAGACCCAGTACTTC.

The rearrangement links TRBV20-1 to TRBJ2-3; no definite D call. The ends were cut back, 6 bases at V and 1 base at J, with 14 bases in the middle. The CDR3 runs 14 residues. Germline V CDR1 and CDR2: DFQATT, SNEGSKA (reference sequence). This CDR3 is CSASASAGTDTQYF. The CDR3 DNA reads TGCAGTGCCAGTGCCAGCGCCGGCACAGATACGCAGTATTTT.

This chain links TRBV2 with TRBJ2-2, with TRBD1 matching 9 bases. This CDR3 is 14 amino acids long. Per germline, CDR1 SNHLY and CDR2 FYNNEI. V shed 8 bases, J shed 5 bases, and the junction held 6 bases outside the gene matches. The CDR3 region has the DNA TGTGCCAGCTCGGGACAGGGAGAGACCGGGGAGCTGTTTTTT. Its translation: CASSGQGETGELFF.

This clone was detected only a few times. The chain links TRBV5-8 to TRBJ1-5; D possibly corresponds to TRBD1 (6 bases). Trimming shortened V by 5 bases and J by 6 bases, and 24 bases separated the two germline ends. Germline V gene data show CDR1 as SGHTS and CDR2 as YDEGEE. The CDR3 has 17 amino acids. The CDR3 is CASRPWEGTIPGQPQHF. The CDR3 bases are TGTGCCAGCAGGCCTTGGGAGGGGACAATCCCCGGTCAGCCCCAGCATTTT.

CDR3 nucleotide sequence: TGTGCCAGTCATGGGGGGTCTGGGGCCAACGTCCTGACTTTC. This translates into CASHGGSGANVLTF. The chain combines TRBV19 with TRBJ2-6, with D possibly matching TRBD2 (6 bases). Germline CDR1 and CDR2: LNHDA and SQIVND (reference sequence). V was cut by 8 bases and J by 1 base, with 9 bases left in between. The CDR3 is made up of 14 amino acids.

The chain has TRBV7-9 and TRBJ2-1; D ambiguous. Trimming took 4 bases from V and 10 from J, leaving 8 bases between them. The CDR3 extends over 11 amino acids. Germline V gene data show CDR1 as SEHNR and CDR2 as FQNEAQ (reference sequence). CDR3 in DNA: TGTGCCAGCAGCTATCTAGAGGAGCAGTTCTTC. It encodes CASSYLEEQFF.

The genes are TRBV30 and TRBJ2-5; TRBD1 agrees at 7 bases. Germline CDR1 reads GTSNPN; CDR2 reads SVGIG (reference sequence). This CDR3 spans 13 amino acids. V dropped 4 bases and J dropped 7; count of bases not matched to a gene: 9. The CDR3 DNA reads as TGTGCCTGGACGTCGACAGGGATTGGGACCCAGTACTTC. Protein sequence: CAWTSTGIGTQYF.

V usage is TRBV11-2 and J usage is TRBJ2-5; 14 bases are shared with TRBD2. The CDR3 length is 14 residues. Germline V CDR1 and CDR2: SGHAT, FQNNGV. V was clipped by 6 bases and J by 4 bases; unmatched bases: 1. The CDR3 here is CASRGLAGAETQYF. The CDR3 bases are TGTGCCAGCAGGGGACTAGCGGGGGCAGAGACCCAGTACTTC. The full variable domain, completed using reference TRBV11-2 and TRBJ2-5, is EAGVAQSPRYKIIEKRQSVAFWCNPISGHATLYWYQQILGQGPKLLIQFQNNGVVDDSQLPKDRFSAERLKGVDSTLKIQPAKLEDSAVYLCASRGLAGAETQYFGPGTRLLVL.

The chain couples TRBV29-1 to TRBJ2-1, with 8 bases lining up with TRBD2. Looked up from germline, CDR1 is SQVTM and CDR2 is ANQGSEA. J lost 5 bases, V lost 6 bases, and 9 bases had no gene match. CDR3 length equals 14 residues. The CDR3 DNA reads TGCAGCGTAGTAAATATGGGACTAGACAATGAGCAGTTCTTC. Encoded protein: CSVVNMGLDNEQFF.

The genes are TRBV12-5 and TRBJ2-1, with a tentative D call TRBD2 (6 bases). Germline V lookup: CDR1 LGHNT, CDR2 FRNRAP. V lost 1 base to trimming and J lost 2 bases, with 12 bases between them. This CDR3 region has 16 residues. Written as DNA, the CDR3 is TGTGCTAGTGGTTTGGACGGGGGAGTGCCCTACAATGAGCAGTTCTTC. This sequence encodes CASGLDGGVPYNEQFF.

The gene calls are TRBV20-1 and TRBJ2-7; TRBD2 matches 7 bases. J lost 0 bases, V lost 3 bases, and 11 bases had no gene match. This CDR3 comprises 16 residues. Germline values: CDR1 DFQATT, CDR2 SNEGSKA (reference sequence). The CDR3 bases are TGCAGTGCTAGTTTGATGGGCGGGAGATACTCCTACGAGCAGTACTTC. Its translation: CSASLMGGRYSYEQYF.

The chain uses TRBV10-1 and TRBJ2-1, with D possibly matching TRBD2 (6 bases). Germline V gives CDR1 WNHNN, CDR2 SYGVQD (reference sequence). With 4 bases removed from V and 6 bases from J, the gap between germline ends came to 13 bases. CDR3 length: 14 amino acids. Here the CDR3 DNA reads TGCGCCAGCAGTGCTCCGGGAGATAGCAATGAGCAGTTCTTC. This sequence encodes CASSAPGDSNEQFF.

The gene calls are TRBV15 and TRBJ2-1, with D possibly matching TRBD1 (6 bases). V lost 1 base, J lost 4 bases, and 14 bases lay in between. Germline values: CDR1 LNHNV, CDR2 YYDKDF (reference sequence). CDR3 length: 16 amino acids. CDR3 bases: TGTGCCACCAGCAGAGGTCTTCAGGGGAAGTACAATGAGCAGTTCTTC. It is translated as CATSRGLQGKYNEQFF.

The chain uses TRBV19 and TRBJ1-5, with 8 bases that match TRBD1. Trimming cost V 5 bases and J 1 base; bases outside gene matches: 1. The CDR3 runs 14 residues. CDR1 LNHDA and CDR2 SQIVND come from the germline V gene (reference sequence). The DNA of the CDR3 is TGTGCCAGTAGTCAGGGGGCAAGCAATCAGCCCCAGCATTTT. Translating it yields CASSQGASNQPQHF.

CDR3: CASSIGGLLSYEQYF. The CDR3 region has the DNA TGTGCCAGTAGTATCGGAGGCCTACTCTCCTACGAGCAGTACTTC. The chain has TRBV19 and TRBJ2-7, with TRBD2 as a possible D gene (5 bases). Trimming removed 3 bases from V and 0 bases from J, with 12 bases in between. CDR1 is LNHDA, CDR2 SQIVND, per germline (reference sequence). CDR3 length equals 15 residues.

V and J are TRBV12-3 or TRBV12-4 and TRBJ2-1; D may be TRBD1 (6 bases). Trimming pared 5 bases from V and 7 bases from J, leaving 9 bases between. This CDR3 is 12 amino acids long. CDR3 region: CASSTGWNEQFF. DNA for the CDR3: TGTGCCAGCAGTACAGGGTGGAATGAGCAGTTCTTC.

The chain combines TRBV6-1 with TRBJ1-1, with TRBD1 as a possible D gene (5 bases). The CDR3 is 14 amino acids. V gave up 2 bases and J gave up 2 bases, with 9 bases separating them. The germline CDR1 and CDR2 sequences are MNHNS and SASEGT. The CDR3 reads CASSETRENTEAFF. CDR3 in DNA: TGTGCCAGCAGTGAAACCAGGGAAAACACTGAAGCTTTCTTT.

The genes are TRBV19 and TRBJ1-3, with a weak D call TRBD1 (6 bases). The germline V gene has CDR1 LNHDA and CDR2 SQIVND (reference sequence). The CDR3 contains 18 residues. V shed 1 base and J shed 0 bases, with 16 bases lying between them. The CDR3 DNA is TGTGCCAGTAGTATAGCACGACGGGACACCTACTCTGGAAACACCATATATTTT. This translates into CASSIARRDTYSGNTIYF. The full variable domain, rest sourced from reference TRBV19 and TRBJ1-3, is DGGITQSPKYLFRKEGQNVTLSCEQNLNHDAMYWYRQDPGQGLRLIYYSQIVNDFQKGDIAEGYSVSREKKESFPLTVTSAQKNPTAFYLCASSIARRDTYSGNTIYFGEGSWLTVV.

The chain employs TRBV11-3 and TRBJ2-1, with TRBD2 matching over 10 bases. The germline V gene encodes CDR1 SGHNT and CDR2 YENEEA. The CDR3 contains 20 residues. V lost 5 bases to trimming and J lost 1 base; unmatched junction nucleotides: 17. CDR3 sequence reads: CASSTRSGRLTVNSYNEQFF. The CDR3 nucleotides are TGTGCCAGCAGCACCCGTAGCGGGAGGCTGACAGTCAATTCCTACAATGAGCAGTTCTTC.

The rearrangement links TRBV3-1 (or the pseudogene TRBV3-2) to TRBJ2-2, with 12 bases aligning to TRBD1. The CDR3 covers 18 residues. Germline V gene data show CDR1 as LGHDT and CDR2 as YNNKEL (reference sequence). V shed 0 bases and J 8 bases; nucleotides not matched to a gene: 10. In nucleotides, the CDR3 is TGTGCCAGCAGCCAAGATAAGCCTGGGACAGGGGGCTTGGGGGAGCTGTTTTTT. It translates to CASSQDKPGTGGLGELFF.

The V call is TRBV2, the J call TRBJ2-1, with a weak D call TRBD2 (5 bases). CDR1 is SNHLY, CDR2 FYNNEI, per germline. V dropped 11 bases and J dropped 3 bases, with 11 bases sitting between them. This CDR3 comprises 12 residues. CDR3 protein: CAPAGDYNEQFF. CDR3 nucleotides: TGTGCCCCCGCCGGGGACTACAATGAGCAGTTCTTC.

The chain recombines TRBV29-1 with TRBJ2-3; the match to TRBD2 covers 7 bases. Germline trimming cut 7 bases from V and 0 bases from J; bases unmatched to any gene: 10. The germline V gene encodes CDR1 SQVTM and CDR2 ANQGSEA. This CDR3 is built from 15 residues. CDR3 sequence: CSGRGLAASTDTQYF. The CDR3 nucleotides are TGCAGCGGCCGAGGGCTAGCGGCTAGCACAGATACGCAGTATTTT.

The V call is TRBV24-1, the J call TRBJ1-5; 8 nucleotides line up with TRBD1. J gave up 0 bases and V 7 bases, and 4 bases lay outside the gene matches. CDR1 is KGHDR and CDR2 is SFDVKD in the germline V gene. The CDR3 extends over 15 amino acids. CDR3 protein: CATSETGDSNQPQHF. The CDR3 DNA reads as TGTGCCACCAGCGAGACAGGGGATAGCAATCAGCCCCAGCATTTT.